This T cell receptor beta chain was identified in a study of T cells in lung cancer brain metastases. This CDR3 contains 15 residues. Germline CDR1 reads SGDLS; CDR2 reads YYNGEE. Trimming cost V 0 bases and J 6 bases, with 14 bases left between them. TCRdb keeps only in-frame clones here, not all; method: immunoSEQ multiplex PCR. The data hold around 550 clones, with 75% to 90% observed a single time. V is TRBV9 and J is TRBJ2-3, with a tentative D call TRBD2 (6 bases). Specimen: tumor tissue from a brain metastasis. This clonotype was obtained from a woman aged 25 to 45 with non-small cell lung cancer that had spread to the brain. Written as DNA, the CDR3 is TGTGCCAGCAGCGTAGCCCCCGCGGAGGGCGATACGCAGTATTTT. Amino acids: CASSVAPAEGDTQYF. The full variable domain, completed using reference TRBV9 and TRBJ2-3, is DSGVTQTPKHLITATGQRVTLRCSPRSGDLSVYWYQQSLDQGLQFLIQYYNGEERAKGNILERFSAQQFPDLHSELNLSSLELGDSALYFCASSVAPAEGDTQYFGPGTRLTVL.